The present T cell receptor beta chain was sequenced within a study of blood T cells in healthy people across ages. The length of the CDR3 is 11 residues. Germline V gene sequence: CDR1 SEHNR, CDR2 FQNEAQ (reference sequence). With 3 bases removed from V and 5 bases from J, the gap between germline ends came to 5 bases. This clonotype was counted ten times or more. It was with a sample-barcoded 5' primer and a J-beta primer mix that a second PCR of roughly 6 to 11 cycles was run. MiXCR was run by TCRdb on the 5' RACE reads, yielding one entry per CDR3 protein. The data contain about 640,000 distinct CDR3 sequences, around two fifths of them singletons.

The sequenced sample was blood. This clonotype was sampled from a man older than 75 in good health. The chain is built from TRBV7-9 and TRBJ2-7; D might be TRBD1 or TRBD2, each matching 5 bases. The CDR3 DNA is TGTGCCAGCAGCTTGGGGGACGAGCAGTACTTC. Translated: CASSLGDEQYF.